This T cell receptor (beta chain) was recorded in a study of cytotoxic CD8 clonotypes in ibrutinib-treated CLL. Method: immunoSEQ multiplex PCR; TCRdb's copy keeps in-frame clones and lacks some. This table holds around 140,000 clones, about 80% found once. The clonotype comes from a human donor with chronic lymphocytic leukemia. The sequencing used PBMCs, collected after 24 months of ibrutinib treatment.

For the CDR3, the DNA is TGTGCCAGCAGTTACCAGGGGGGGAATCAGCCCCAGCATTTT. It specifies CASSYQGGNQPQHF. V is TRBV6-6 and J is TRBJ1-5, with 7 bases matching TRBD1. The trim removed 2 bases at V and 4 bases at J, leaving 2 bases unmatched. Per the germline V gene, CDR1 is MNHNY and CDR2 is SVGAGI (reference sequence). The CDR3 has 14 residues.